The rows below give T cell receptor beta chains drawn from one sample of a study of blood T cell repertoires in COVID-19. TCRdb keeps only in-frame clones here, not all; method: immunoSEQ multiplex PCR. The sample yields fewer than 300,000 clones, 75% to 95% seen once. Sample: PBMCs or T cells enriched from blood (not recorded which). Receptor source: a woman younger than 45 who had recovered from COVID-19. Each CDR3 is given with its conserved first and last residue. A D gene is named only where the DNA matches it firmly. A clone size is listed for some rows: how often the clone was seen (once, few, many), or a class if it is expanded.

D gene,J gene,clone size,V gene,CDR3 protein,CDR3 DNA
-,TRBJ1-1,few,TRBV7-9,CASSLGVAGASGEAFF,TGTGCCAGCAGCTTAGGAGTCGCGGGGGCTTCTGGTGAAGCTTTCTTT
-,TRBJ1-4,-,TRBV3-1/TRBV3-2,CASSQAREKLFF,TGTGCCAGCAGCCAAGCTCGGGAAAAACTGTTTTTT
TRBD2,TRBJ2-7,-,TRBV6-5,CASRRTSGSNEQYF,TGTGCCAGCAGGCGGACTAGCGGGAGTAACGAGCAGTACTTC
-,TRBJ2-2,-,TRBV5-1,CASSFGQGYTGELFF,TGCGCCAGCAGCTTCGGGCAGGGGTACACCGGGGAGCTGTTTTTT
TRBD1,TRBJ1-1,-,TRBV7-2,CASSLAAVSGGTEAFF,TGTGCCAGCAGCTTAGCAGCCGTGTCAGGGGGCACTGAAGCTTTCTTT
-,TRBJ1-2,few,TRBV12-3/TRBV12-4,CASSLQGYGYTF,TGTGCCAGCAGTTTACAGGGCTATGGCTACACCTTC
-,TRBJ1-1,-,TRBV5-1,CASSLGWTDNGAFF,TGCGCCAGCAGCTTGGGGTGGACAGATAATGGGGCTTTCTTT
-,TRBJ1-5,-,TRBV11-2,CASSARGDPNQPQHF,TGTGCCAGCAGCGCTCGGGGGGACCCCAATCAGCCCCAGCATTTT
TRBD2,TRBJ2-1,-,TRBV6-2/TRBV6-3,CASSYPSGRVNEQFF,TGTGCCAGCAGTTACCCCAGCGGGAGAGTCAATGAGCAGTTCTTC
-,TRBJ2-6,-,TRBV7-2,CASSLDSSGANVLTF,TGTGCCAGCAGCTTAGACTCCTCTGGGGCCAACGTCCTGACTTTC
-,TRBJ2-1,-,TRBV14,CASSPLIVAADNEQFF,TGTGCCAGCAGCCCCCTTATTGTAGCGGCAGACAATGAGCAGTTCTTC
TRBD1,TRBJ1-3,-,TRBV6-1,CASSALTGTAGNTIYF,TGTGCCAGCAGTGCACTAACGGGGACAGCTGGAAACACCATATATTTT
-,TRBJ1-1,-,TRBV9,CASSVYGLRDTEAFF,TGTGCCAGCAGCGTTTATGGGTTGAGGGACACTGAAGCTTTCTTT
TRBD2,TRBJ2-7,-,TRBV9,CASSVFAGGRNEQYF,TGTGCCAGCAGCGTATTTGCGGGGGGGAGGAACGAGCAGTACTTC
-,TRBJ1-1,-,TRBV28,CAGQGIVNTEAFF,TGTGCCGGCCAGGGGATTGTGAACACTGAAGCTTTCTTT
-,TRBJ1-1,-,TRBV15,CATSEQGPNTEAFF,TGTGCCACCAGCGAACAGGGTCCGAACACTGAAGCTTTCTTT
-,TRBJ1-6,-,TRBV10-3,CAISESAGFNSPLHF,TGTGCCATCAGTGAGTCAGCCGGGTTTAATTCACCCCTCCACTTT
TRBD1,TRBJ1-2,-,TRBV12-3/TRBV12-4,CASSLTGEGHYTF,TGTGCCAGCAGTTTGACAGGGGAGGGTCACTACACCTTC
-,TRBJ2-6,-,TRBV6-1,CASSEANLIPTIVSGANVLTF,TGTGCCAGCAGTGAAGCAAACCTCATACCCACAATTGTCTCTGGGGCCAACGTCCTGACTTTC
-,TRBJ1-2,-,TRBV3-1/TRBV3-2,CATSSGERRNYGYTF,TGTGCCACCTCATCCGGGGAAAGGAGAAACTATGGCTACACCTTC
TRBD1,TRBJ2-5,-,TRBV19,CASSSNQGARCYF,TGTGCCAGTAGTTCAAATCAGGGGGCGCGGTGTTACTTC
-,TRBJ2-1,-,TRBV18,CASSLAQEDEQFF,TGTGCCAGCTCACTAGCCCAAGAGGATGAGCAGTTCTTC
TRBD1,TRBJ1-2,-,TRBV9,CASSVTGDNYGYTF,TGTGCCAGCAGCGTAACAGGGGATAACTATGGCTACACCTTC
-,TRBJ1-5,-,TRBV27,CASSFLPNQPQHF,TGTGCCAGCAGTTTCCTTCCCAATCAGCCCCAGCATTTT
-,TRBJ1-5,-,TRBV19,CASKYRDNQPQHF,TGTGCCAGTAAATACCGGGATAATCAGCCCCAGCATTTT
TRBD1,TRBJ2-2,-,TRBV7-3,CASSPQGVSTGELFF,TGTGCCAGCAGCCCCCAGGGGGTGAGCACCGGGGAGCTGTTTTTT
TRBD2,TRBJ2-7,-,TRBV6-5,CASSYLAGREQYF,TGTGCCAGCAGTTACCTAGCGGGACGTGAGCAGTACTTC
TRBD1,TRBJ2-7,-,TRBV6-5,CASSYRQGAPYEQYF,TGTGCCAGCAGTTACCGACAGGGGGCCCCCTACGAGCAGTACTTC
-,TRBJ2-2,-,TRBV27,CASSFLGGPNTGELFF,TGTGCCAGCAGTTTTCTCGGGGGGCCGAACACCGGGGAGCTGTTTTTT
-,TRBJ1-4,-,TRBV4-3,CASSQEGDANEKLFF,TGCGCCAGCAGCCAAGAAGGGGATGCTAATGAAAAACTGTTTTTT
-,TRBJ1-4,-,TRBV7-9,CASSLRVKDEKLFF,TGTGCCAGCAGCTTAAGAGTTAAAGATGAAAAACTGTTTTTT
-,TRBJ1-6,-,TRBV4-2,CASSQDNQVSPLHF,TGTGCCAGCAGCCAAGACAACCAGGTCTCACCCCTCCACTTT
-,TRBJ2-3,-,TRBV5-4,CASSLDQRTTDTQYF,TGTGCCAGCAGCTTGGATCAGCGGACCACAGATACGCAGTATTTT
TRBD1,TRBJ2-2,-,TRBV7-8,CASSLARDRKYTGELFF,TGTGCCAGCAGCTTAGCCCGGGACAGAAAATACACCGGGGAGCTGTTTTTT
TRBD1,TRBJ1-4,-,TRBV2,CASRAVGGAEKLFF,TGTGCCAGCAGGGCAGTAGGGGGCGCGGAAAAACTGTTTTTT
TRBD2,TRBJ2-1,-,TRBV3-1/TRBV3-2,CASSQVTSGSYNEQFF,TGTGCCAGCAGCCAAGTTACTAGCGGATCCTACAATGAGCAGTTCTTC
-,TRBJ1-2,-,TRBV27,CASSLRGLYGYTF,TGTGCCAGCAGTTTAAGGGGTCTCTATGGCTACACCTTC
-,TRBJ2-7,-,TRBV11-1,CASRKIETSEQYF,TGTGCCAGCAGGAAGATAGAGACATCCGAGCAGTACTTC
-,TRBJ2-7,-,TRBV6-5,CASSYSSPGSYEQYF,TGTGCCAGCAGTTACTCATCACCAGGTTCCTACGAGCAGTACTTC
TRBD1,TRBJ1-4,-,TRBV5-6,CASSRTGFNEKLFF,TGTGCCAGCAGCCGGACAGGGTTTAATGAAAAACTGTTTTTT
-,TRBJ2-7,-,TRBV5-1,CASSLYGNFYEQYF,TGCGCCAGCAGCTTGTACGGGAACTTCTACGAGCAGTACTTC
TRBD1,TRBJ1-4,-,TRBV18,CASSLDRGVIRTNEKLFF,TGTGCCAGCTCACTGGACAGGGGAGTAATAAGGACTAATGAAAAACTGTTTTTT
TRBD2,TRBJ2-1,-,TRBV28,CASSPGTSGTMYEQFF,TGTGCCAGCAGTCCCGGGACTAGCGGGACTATGTATGAGCAGTTCTTC
-,TRBJ2-5,-,TRBV19,CASSSQRRETQYF,TGTGCCAGTAGTAGTCAGCGAAGAGAGACCCAGTACTTC
TRBD1,TRBJ2-6,-,TRBV5-6,CASSLTDRGLTGANVLTF,TGTGCCAGCAGCCTAACCGACAGGGGGCTCACTGGGGCCAACGTCCTGACTTTC
TRBD1,TRBJ1-1,-,TRBV28,CASRDRGHDTEAFF,TGTGCCAGCAGGGACAGGGGGCATGACACTGAAGCTTTCTTT
-,TRBJ1-2,-,TRBV7-3,CASSLGQGTYGYTF,TGTGCCAGCAGCTTGGGTCAGGGGACCTATGGCTACACCTTC
-,TRBJ2-2,-,TRBV4-1,CASSQQGNTGELFF,TGCGCCAGCAGCCAACAGGGAAACACCGGGGAGCTGTTTTTT
TRBD1,TRBJ1-1,-,TRBV27,CASSSGTGNIEAFF,TGTGCCAGCAGTTCCGGGACAGGGAATATTGAAGCTTTCTTT
TRBD1,TRBJ2-7,-,TRBV11-2,CASSFGQGYPYF,TGTGCCAGCAGCTTTGGACAGGGGTATCCGTACTTC
TRBD1,TRBJ2-5,-,TRBV7-8,CASSLFSWDRGLQETQYF,TGTGCCAGCAGCTTATTTAGTTGGGACAGGGGGCTTCAAGAGACCCAGTACTTC
-,TRBJ2-5,-,TRBV24-1,CATSDTASSETQYF,TGTGCCACCAGTGATACCGCTAGTTCAGAGACCCAGTACTTC
-,TRBJ2-3,few,TRBV3-1/TRBV3-2,CASRSGHTQYF,TGTGCCAGCAGATCAGGTCATACGCAGTATTTT
TRBD2,TRBJ2-1,-,TRBV27,CASSRLGLAGVNEQFF,TGTGCCAGCAGTAGATTAGGACTAGCGGGAGTAAATGAGCAGTTCTTC
-,TRBJ1-4,once,TRBV5-1,CASSFWSANEKLFF,TGCGCCAGCAGCTTTTGGAGTGCTAATGAAAAACTGTTTTTT
TRBD2,TRBJ2-2,-,TRBV27,CASGSLAGNTGELFF,TGTGCCAGCGGATCACTAGCGGGCAACACCGGGGAGCTGTTTTTT
TRBD1,TRBJ1-5,once,TRBV15,CATSGGQGGEHSNQPQHF,TGTGCCACCAGCGGAGGACAGGGTGGGGAACATAGCAATCAGCCCCAGCATTTT
TRBD2,TRBJ2-1,-,TRBV29-1,CSVRGLAGVNEQFF,TGCAGCGTTCGGGGACTAGCGGGAGTCAATGAGCAGTTCTTC